A selection of T cell receptor beta chains follows, all from one sample in a study of cytomegalovirus exposure and HLA in healthy donors. Using immunoSEQ multiplex PCR, the repertoire was profiled, and TCRdb retains in-frame clones only, with some absent. In the table there are around 300,000 clones, approximately 86% of which are singletons. Sequencing was done on a sample of PBMCs. Receptors were obtained from a woman younger than 35 in good health and CMV-seronegative. The CDR3 runs from the conserved cysteine through the conserved F or W. D genes are given only for firm matches. A row's size may be missing; if present it is once, few, many or a size class.

d_call	clone_size	cdr3_length	j_call	v_call	cdr3_aa	cdr3_nt
.	.	13	TRBJ1-1	TRBV9	CASSPTVNTEAFF	TGTGCCAGCAGCCCGACTGTGAACACTGAAGCTTTCTTT
.	.	13	TRBJ2-1	TRBV27	CASRRGQTNEQFF	TGTGCCAGCAGGAGAGGACAGACCAATGAGCAGTTCTTC
.	.	14	TRBJ2-7	TRBV5-1	CASSLGLSLGEQYF	TGCGCCAGCAGCTTGGGACTCAGCCTCGGCGAGCAGTACTTC
TRBD1	.	14	TRBJ1-5	TRBV18	CASSSTGEGQPQHF	TGTGCCAGCTCGTCGACAGGGGAAGGACAGCCCCAGCATTTT
TRBD2	.	14	TRBJ2-1	TRBV2	CASSAGTSANEQFF	TGTGCCAGCAGTGCCGGGACTAGCGCGAATGAGCAGTTCTTC
TRBD1	few	14	TRBJ2-2	TRBV10-1	CASREDRGTGELFF	TGCGCCAGCAGGGAGGACAGGGGTACCGGGGAGCTGTTTTTT
.	few	13	TRBJ2-6	TRBV6-5	CASSYLGANVLTF	TGTGCCAGCAGTTACCTTGGGGCCAACGTCCTGACTTTC
TRBD2	many	13	TRBJ2-7	TRBV19	CASSTSGISEQYF	TGTGCCAGCTCCACTAGCGGGATTTCCGAGCAGTACTTC
.	.	13	TRBJ2-7	TRBV2	CASSEDYSYEQYF	TGTGCCAGCAGTGAAGACTACTCCTACGAGCAGTACTTC
TRBD2	once	13	TRBJ2-7	TRBV5-1	CASSPGLAHEQYF	TGCGCCAGCAGCCCGGGACTAGCGCACGAGCAGTACTTC
.	.	16	TRBJ2-6	TRBV28	CASSTPLARGANVLTF	TGTGCCAGCAGTACACCTCTAGCGCGCGGGGCCAACGTCCTGACTTTC
TRBD2	.	15	TRBJ2-1	TRBV27	CASKEGSLTGGEQFF	TGTGCCAGCAAAGAAGGCAGCCTTACGGGGGGTGAGCAGTTCTTC
TRBD1	.	14	TRBJ2-7	TRBV5-4	CASSLLDREYEQYF	TGTGCCAGCAGCCTCCTGGACAGGGAATACGAGCAGTACTTC
TRBD2	.	15	TRBJ2-7	TRBV9	CASSVTSGRNYEQYF	TGTGCCAGCAGCGTAACTAGCGGGAGAAACTACGAGCAGTACTTC
TRBD2	.	22	TRBJ2-1	TRBV2	CASSEEGISILADDTSYNEQFF	TGTGCCAGCAGTGAAGAAGGGATTTCGATTCTAGCGGACGACACCTCCTACAATGAGCAGTTCTTC
.	.	15	TRBJ2-7	TRBV10-3	CAISDRQGTSYEQYF	TGTGCCATCAGTGATCGGCAGGGAACCTCCTACGAGCAGTACTTC
.	.	12	TRBJ1-1	TRBV27	CASQSRNTEAFF	TGTGCCAGTCAATCTAGGAACACTGAAGCTTTCTTT
TRBD1	.	12	TRBJ2-7	TRBV10-3	CAITGGIDEQYF	TGTGCCATAACAGGGGGTATCGACGAGCAGTACTTC
TRBD2	.	16	TRBJ2-1	TRBV5-1	CASSLDGRVSYNEQFF	TGCGCCAGCAGCTTGGACGGGAGGGTATCCTACAATGAGCAGTTCTTC
TRBD1	.	15	TRBJ2-7	TRBV18	CASSPYAGQGYEQYF	TGTGCCAGCTCACCATATGCGGGACAGGGCTACGAGCAGTACTTC
.	few	16	TRBJ1-3	TRBV28	CASSPGGAGVGNTIYF	TGTGCCAGCAGCCCGGGGGGGGCGGGAGTTGGAAACACCATATATTTT
.	.	14	TRBJ2-5	TRBV10-2	CASSVRQGQETQYF	TGCGCCAGCAGTGTTCGGCAGGGTCAAGAGACCCAGTACTTC
TRBD1	.	15	TRBJ1-2	TRBV5-5	CASSIGTAANYGYTF	TGTGCCAGCAGCATAGGGACAGCTGCGAACTATGGCTACACCTTC
.	.	16	TRBJ2-2	TRBV27	CASSQTAATNTGELFF	TGTGCCAGCAGTCAAACAGCGGCGACGAACACCGGGGAGCTGTTTTTT
TRBD2	.	13	TRBJ2-1	TRBV27	CASRAGGLSEQFF	TGTGCCAGCAGAGCGGGGGGGCTGAGTGAGCAGTTCTTC
TRBD2	.	15	TRBJ2-1	TRBV11-2	CASSLGLAGYNEQFF	TGTGCCAGCAGCTTAGGACTAGCGGGGTACAATGAGCAGTTCTTC
.	.	15	TRBJ2-1	TRBV5-4	CASSVGLSVSDEQFF	TGTGCCAGCAGCGTTGGACTGAGCGTTAGCGATGAGCAGTTCTTC
TRBD1	.	15	TRBJ1-5	TRBV11-2	CASSTGTGVGQPQHF	TGTGCCAGCAGCACGGGGACAGGGGTAGGGCAGCCCCAGCATTTT
.	.	17	TRBJ1-4	TRBV28	CASSNRRGSLRGEKLFF	TGTGCCAGCAGTAATCGACGGGGATCCCTACGGGGTGAAAAACTGTTTTTT
TRBD1	.	15	TRBJ1-4	TRBV4-3	CASSQRDSGDEKLFF	TGCGCCAGCAGCCAGAGGGACAGTGGGGACGAAAAACTGTTTTTT
TRBD1	.	14	TRBJ2-7	TRBV5-1	CASSLGQGAKEQYF	TGCGCCAGCAGCTTGGGACAGGGGGCAAAGGAGCAGTACTTC
.	once	13	TRBJ1-2	TRBV19	CASSVKENYGYTF	TGTGCCAGTAGTGTTAAGGAGAACTATGGCTACACCTTC
TRBD1	.	15	TRBJ1-1	TRBV7-9	CASSPWDRQDTEAFF	TGTGCCAGCAGCCCCTGGGACAGGCAGGACACTGAAGCTTTCTTT
TRBD1	.	13	TRBJ1-1	TRBV25-1	CASKGQMNTEAFF	TGTGCCAGCAAGGGACAGATGAACACTGAAGCTTTCTTT
TRBD1	.	14	TRBJ2-7	TRBV27	CASRGTGGAYEQYF	TGTGCCAGCAGGGGGACAGGGGGAGCCTACGAGCAGTACTTC
TRBD1	once	14	TRBJ2-7	TRBV11-2	CASSLGGGAYEQYF	TGTGCCAGCAGCTTAGGAGGGGGCGCGTACGAGCAGTACTTC
.	once	11	TRBJ2-2	TRBV7-9	CATWNTGELFF	TGTGCCACTTGGAACACCGGGGAGCTGTTTTTT
.	.	13	TRBJ2-7	TRBV2	CASSRKGAYEQYF	TGTGCCAGCAGTCGTAAGGGGGCCTACGAGCAGTACTTC
TRBD1	.	14	TRBJ2-7	TRBV30	CAWIGTGSPYEQYF	TGTGCCTGGATTGGGACAGGGAGCCCCTACGAGCAGTACTTC
.	.	15	TRBJ2-7	TRBV30	CAWSGWGQSSYEQYF	TGTGCCTGGAGTGGCTGGGGGCAAAGCTCCTACGAGCAGTACTTC
TRBD1	.	14	TRBJ1-5	TRBV6-5	CASSRDRVYQPQHF	TGTGCCAGCAGCCGGGACAGGGTCTATCAGCCCCAGCATTTT
.	.	13	TRBJ1-2	TRBV5-4	CASSLEGDYGYTF	TGTGCCAGCAGCTTGGAGGGGGACTATGGCTACACCTTC
TRBD2	.	14	TRBJ2-5	TRBV5-1	CASSLTSARETQYF	TGCGCCAGCAGTTTGACTAGCGCGAGAGAGACCCAGTACTTC
.	.	11	TRBJ1-6	TRBV30	CAWSYRELLHF	TGTGCCTGGAGCTACAGGGAACTCCTCCACTTT
.	.	11	TRBJ1-1	TRBV2	CASSFPRGAFF	TGTGCCAGCAGCTTCCCAAGGGGAGCTTTCTTT
TRBD1	.	11	TRBJ1-2	TRBV6-1	CATQGGYGYTF	TGTGCCACCCAGGGGGGCTATGGCTACACCTTC
.	.	14	TRBJ2-7	TRBV29-1	CSGTGSKAQDEQYF	TGCAGCGGTACAGGGAGTAAGGCCCAGGACGAGCAGTACTTC
.	.	12	TRBJ2-7	TRBV5-1	CASSPSSYEQYF	TGCGCCAGCAGCCCGAGCTCCTACGAGCAGTACTTC
.	.	18	TRBJ2-2	TRBV27	CASSLVGALGLRTGELFF	TGTGCCAGCAGTTTAGTGGGGGCCTTGGGCCTGCGAACCGGGGAGCTGTTTTTT
.	.	16	TRBJ2-1	TRBV7-9	CASSPKTYRSYNEQFF	TGTGCCAGCAGCCCAAAGACTTACCGCTCCTACAATGAGCAGTTCTTC
TRBD2	.	17	TRBJ2-6	TRBV7-9	CASSLSRRGVWANVLTF	TGTGCCAGCAGCTTGAGTCGACGGGGGGTTTGGGCCAACGTCCTGACTTTC
.	once	16	TRBJ2-3	TRBV4-3	CASSQEFGPFTDTQYF	TGCGCCAGCAGCCAAGAATTTGGGCCTTTCACAGATACGCAGTATTTT
TRBD2	.	16	TRBJ2-1	TRBV5-1	CASSRPGTSGDNEQFF	TGCGCCAGCAGCCGACCAGGGACTAGCGGGGACAATGAGCAGTTCTTC